The present entry profiles one TCR beta chain with its context. Its target is not known. The sample belongs to a study of cytomegalovirus exposure and HLA in healthy donors. For the study at large: The Caucasian-associated ancestry cluster contained 81% of the approximately 420 genotyped donors.

This CDR3 has 14 residues. Trimming took 6 bases from V and 0 from J, leaving 11 bases between them. Per germline, CDR1 SGHDN and CDR2 FVKESK. Primers for the PCR totalled 60 Vbeta and 13 Jbeta. Assay used: immunoSEQ multiplex PCR; TCRdb lists only in-frame clones, some missing. The sample consists of approximately 89,000 clones, 62% of them appearing once. General study points: Sequencing artifact likely explains a cluster of highly shared sequence variants. The study had only CMV serostatus as immune exposure information.

The material sequenced was PBMCs. The TCR was taken from a woman in her twenties or thirties in good health and CMV-seropositive. V usage is TRBV14 and J usage is TRBJ1-2; a possible D gene is TRBD1 (6 bases). CDR3 nucleotides: TGTGCCAGCAGTGGAGGACAGCCTAACTATGGCTACACCTTC. Amino acids: CASSGGQPNYGYTF.